What follows is one T cell receptor (beta chain) and its context. As processed by the authors: Amplified reference gene primers provided the basis for estimating nucleated cell counts. Profiling relied on immunoSEQ multiplex PCR, and the TCRdb table lists in-frame clones only, not all of them. V and J calls plus clone size are reproduced from that table; the DNA served to infer D and trimming. Of tens of thousands of clones in the sample, about 88% were seen once. The CDR3 has 15 amino acids. With V trimmed by 1 base and J by 4 bases, 1 base remained unmatched. Germline CDR1 is LGHDT and CDR2 is YNNKEL (reference sequence). This specimen comes from a study of blood T cell repertoires in COVID-19.

This chain uses TRBV3-1 (or the pseudogene TRBV3-2) with TRBJ2-1; TRBD2 matches 10 bases. Source material: peripheral blood. The clonotype was recovered from a man aged 70 or older with acute or convalescent COVID-19. CDR3 DNA sequence: TGTGCCAGCAGCCAAGGAGCGGGAGGGTACAATGAGCAGTTCTTC. Its translation: CASSQGAGGYNEQFF.